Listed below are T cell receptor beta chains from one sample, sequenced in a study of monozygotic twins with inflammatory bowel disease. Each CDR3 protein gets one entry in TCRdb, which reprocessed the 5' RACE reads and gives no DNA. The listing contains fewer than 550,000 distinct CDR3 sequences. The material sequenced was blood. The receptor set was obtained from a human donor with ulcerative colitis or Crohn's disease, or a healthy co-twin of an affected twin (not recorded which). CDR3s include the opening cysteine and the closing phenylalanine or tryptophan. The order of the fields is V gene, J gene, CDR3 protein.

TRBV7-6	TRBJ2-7	CASSLDFTYEQYF
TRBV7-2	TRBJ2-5	CASSLTSLGQETQYF
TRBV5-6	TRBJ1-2	CASSLMGQSYGYTF
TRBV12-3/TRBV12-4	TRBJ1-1	CASREQEAQEAFF
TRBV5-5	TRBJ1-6	CASSLAATGSPLHF
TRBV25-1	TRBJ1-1	CASIGYTEAFF
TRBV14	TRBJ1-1	CASSGHRNTEAFF
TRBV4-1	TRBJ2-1	CATRGGLSYNEQFF
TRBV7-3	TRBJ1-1	CASSLAPGQGRAEAFF
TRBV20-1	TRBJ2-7	CSAIKSGRGREQYF
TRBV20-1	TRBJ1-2	CSARHRTGVRYGYTF
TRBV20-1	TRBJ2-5	CSASLYTLAGGQETQYF
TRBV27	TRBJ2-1	CASSFDPKSNEQFF
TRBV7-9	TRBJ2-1	CASSQPDSFSPSNEQFF
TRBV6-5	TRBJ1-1	CASSYEDYTEAFF
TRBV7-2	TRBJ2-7	CASSPTTFSEQYF
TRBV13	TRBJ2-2	CASSPLGYLGGELFF
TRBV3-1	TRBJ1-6	CASSQGAAYNSPLHF
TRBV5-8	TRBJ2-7	CASSPRQGSKYEQYF
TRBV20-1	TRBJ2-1	CSARDELAGTSGAYNEQFF
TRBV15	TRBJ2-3	CATSNSGEDTQYF
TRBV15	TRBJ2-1	CATFHDRVGEAEQFF
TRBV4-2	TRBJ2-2	CASSQPGQGAVGELFF
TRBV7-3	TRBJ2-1	CASSLMGGLYNEQFF
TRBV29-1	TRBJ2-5	CSVVLAGLETQYF
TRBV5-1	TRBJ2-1	CASSLAGGAYYNEQFF
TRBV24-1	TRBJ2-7	CATSDPDRELCYEQYF
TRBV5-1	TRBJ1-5	CASSPYGGWDQPQHF
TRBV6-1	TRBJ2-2	CASSPLRANTGELFF
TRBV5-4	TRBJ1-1	CASSLSLTNTEAFF
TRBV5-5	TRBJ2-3	CASSNRAGGQPDTQYF
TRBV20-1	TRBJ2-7	CSARVIGQPPYEQYF
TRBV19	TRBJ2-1	CASSQLAGVNNEQFF
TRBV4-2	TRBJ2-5	CASSQGVRDRETQYF
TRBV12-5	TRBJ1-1	CASGSQGRSEAFF
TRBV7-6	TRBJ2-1	CASTSPAAGGSNEQFF
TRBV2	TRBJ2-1	CASRRKVPYNEQFF
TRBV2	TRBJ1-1	CASSLDSSEAFF
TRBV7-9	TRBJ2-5	CASSMASGLETQYF
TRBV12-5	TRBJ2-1	CASGLARGPTNEQFF
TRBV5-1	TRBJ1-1	CASSFWGGQEAFF